The 18 T cell receptor beta chains presented below share a single source sample, sequenced in a study of blood T cell repertoires in COVID-19. Generated by immunoSEQ multiplex PCR, the TCRdb table keeps only in-frame clones and is missing some. Of roughly 80,000 clones in the sample, around 83% were seen once. Source material: peripheral blood. The receptors shown here come from an older woman with acute or convalescent COVID-19.

The chain links TRBV9 to TRBJ2-2, with D tentatively TRBD1 (5 bases). In germline, CDR1 is SGDLS, CDR2 YYNGEE. The CDR3 is 15 residues long. V was cut by 4 bases and J by 5 bases, with 15 bases left in between. CDR3 DNA sequence: TGTGCCAGCAGCCCCCTTGGGGCCGGGACCGGGGAGCTGTTTTTT. This sequence encodes CASSPLGAGTGELFF.

Turning to this clone: The missing conserved phenylalanine or tryptophan at the end of this CDR3 makes a read error likely. No DNA is shown, since the ends of the CDR3 on it are uncertain; the CDR3 is the one TCRdb lists. This sequence joins TRBV24-1 and TRBJ1-3. The germline V gene has CDR1 KGHDR and CDR2 SFDVKD. The length of the CDR3 is 8 amino acids, counting both ends. The chain's CDR3 is CATPRESV.

This sequence joins TRBV29-1 and TRBJ2-7, with D uncertain. Germline CDR1 reads SQVTM; CDR2 reads ANQGSEA. V was shortened by 4 bases and J by 4 bases, with 11 bases between the two germline ends. This CDR3 comprises 12 residues. DNA of the CDR3: TGCAGCGTTGCATCCGGGTTTTACGAGCAGTACTTC. As protein: CSVASGFYEQYF.

The V gene is TRBV21-1, the J gene TRBJ1-1; the listed D gene, TRBD1, was not tested against the DNA. TRBV21-1 is a recognized pseudogene. The CDR3 spans 18 residues. In nucleotides, the CDR3 is TGTGCCAGCAGCTTTGGGAGGGACAGGGGGAGTGGAGGGTTTGAAGCTTTCTTT. Translating gives CASSFGRDRGSGGFEAFF.

The V and J genes are TRBV7-9 and TRBJ1-1; TRBD1 matches 9 bases. V lost 3 bases and J lost 3; bases outside the gene matches: 5. The germline V gene encodes CDR1 SEHNR and CDR2 FQNEAQ (reference sequence). CDR3 length: 15 amino acids. The CDR3 reads CASSFIRTGDTEAFF. The CDR3 region has the DNA TGTGCCAGCAGCTTCATCCGGACAGGGGACACTGAAGCTTTCTTT.

The chain uses TRBV7-2 and TRBJ1-4; D is undetermined. The V and J ends lost 4 bases and 8 bases respectively, with 20 bases between them. In germline, CDR1 is SGHTA, CDR2 FQGNSA. The CDR3 has 16 residues. In DNA form, the CDR3 reads TGTGCCAGCAGCTCACCCCCGGGCTCCTCGGGGGAAAAACTGTTTTTT. It codes for CASSSPPGSSGEKLFF.

This clone occurred a few times. The J gene is TRBJ2-7, the V gene TRBV30; TRBD2 matches 12 bases. The V gene end was trimmed by 8 bases and the J gene end by 4 bases; junction bases not matched to a gene: 6. The CDR3 has 13 residues. Looked up from germline, CDR1 is GTSNPN and CDR2 is SVGIG (reference sequence). The CDR3 region has the DNA TGTGCCGCTACCGGGACTAGCGGGTACGAGCAGTACTTC. It codes for CAATGTSGYEQYF.

J is TRBJ1-2 and V is TRBV25-1, with a weak D call TRBD1 (5 bases). The CDR3 extends over 14 amino acids. Germline V CDR1 and CDR2: MGHDK, SYGVNS. The V gene lost 4 bases and the J gene lost 6 bases, with 15 bases spanning the gap. The CDR3 protein is CASSGIGDWDGYTF. Written as DNA, the CDR3 is TGTGCCAGCAGTGGTATAGGGGATTGGGATGGCTACACCTTC.

The chain is built from TRBV5-4 and TRBJ2-7; D is perhaps TRBD2 (6 bases). Trimming pared 4 bases from V and 4 bases from J, leaving 21 bases between. CDR1 and CDR2 (germline): SGHNT, YYREEE (reference sequence). The CDR3 is made up of 16 amino acids. The CDR3 sequence: CASSPTLGLLTYEQYF. The CDR3 DNA sequence: TGTGCCAGCAGCCCTACACTGGGACTCCTTACTTACGAGCAGTACTTC.

This clone has more than one count but fewer than ten. This chain joins TRBV5-1 and TRBJ2-1, with TRBD1 as a possible D gene (6 bases). This CDR3 is 15 amino acids long. V lost 4 bases to trimming and J lost 3 bases, with 14 bases between them. Germline-derived CDR1 and CDR2 are SGHRS and YFSETQ. The CDR3 DNA reads TGCGCCAGCAGCCCGTCCGGGACATACTACAATGAGCAGTTCTTC. Residues: CASSPSGTYYNEQFF.

The chain combines TRBV7-8 with TRBJ1-1, with D uncertain. V gave up 1 base and J gave up 1 base, with 4 bases separating them. This CDR3 spans 13 amino acids. The germline gives CDR1 SGHVS, CDR2 FQNEAQ. The CDR3 nucleotides are TGTGCCAGCAGCTTAGACAGGAACACTGAAGCTTTCTTT. Translated, it gives CASSLDRNTEAFF.

The chain links TRBV5-1 to TRBJ2-2; D unclear. This CDR3 is 13 amino acids long. From germline, CDR1 is SGHRS and CDR2 YFSETQ. The V end lost 0 bases, the J end lost 5 bases, and 5 bases lay between the germline ends. The CDR3 DNA follows: TGCGCCAGCAGCTTGGCCGAGACCGGGGAGCTGTTTTTT. Encoded protein: CASSLAETGELFF.

The rearrangement joins TRBV15 to TRBJ1-1; no firm D call. This CDR3 has 14 amino acids. The ends were cut back, 0 bases at V and 3 bases at J, with 8 bases in the middle. Germline assignment: CDR1 LNHNV and CDR2 YYDKDF (reference sequence). The CDR3 reads CATSRDGGYTEAFF. The CDR3 nucleotides are TGTGCCACCAGCAGAGATGGAGGCTACACTGAAGCTTTCTTT.

V is TRBV5-1 and J is TRBJ1-3; D call uncertain. CDR1 and CDR2 from the germline V gene are SGHRS and YFSETQ. Trimming took 1 base from V and 2 from J, leaving 13 bases between them. CDR3 length: 16 amino acids. The CDR3 reads CASSLKTGNAGNTIYF. CDR3 coding DNA: TGCGCCAGCAGCTTGAAAACGGGAAACGCTGGAAACACCATATATTTT.

This rearrangement joins TRBV7-2 to TRBJ1-1, with D unresolved. The germline CDR1 and CDR2 sequences are SGHTA and FQGNSA. The CDR3 contains 13 residues. V was pared by 1 base and J by 7 bases, with 10 bases between. CDR3 residues: CASSLGPGNEAFF. CDR3 sequence (DNA): TGTGCCAGCAGCTTAGGTCCGGGGAATGAAGCTTTCTTT.

This chain links TRBV9 with TRBJ2-6, with D perhaps matching TRBD2 (7 bases). The CDR3 sequence is 15 residues long. The V end lost 3 bases, the J end lost 2 bases, and 9 bases lay between the germline ends. Germline values: CDR1 SGDLS, CDR2 YYNGEE. This chain's CDR3 is CASSGEGAGANVLTF. The CDR3 nucleotides read TGTGCCAGCAGCGGGGAGGGGGCTGGGGCCAACGTCCTGACTTTC.

V gene TRBV6-5 combines with J gene TRBJ1-1; TRBD1 matches at 9 bases. The CDR3 consists of 14 residues. V dropped 6 bases and J dropped 5; count of bases not matched to a gene: 7. Germline V CDR1 and CDR2: MNHEY, SVGAGI. The CDR3 loop is CASRKQGARTEAFF. CDR3 DNA sequence: TGTGCCAGCAGAAAACAGGGGGCTAGGACTGAAGCTTTCTTT.

This clone was observed a few times. The V and J genes are TRBV20-1 and TRBJ2-7; 9 nucleotides agree with TRBD2. The germline V gene has CDR1 DFQATT and CDR2 SNEGSKA (reference sequence). The CDR3 extends over 15 amino acids. J lost 3 bases, V lost 3 bases, and 9 bases had no gene match. Here the CDR3 DNA reads TGCAGTGCTAGTAGGTGGGCGGGAGGGGGCTACGAGCAGTACTTC. The encoded protein is CSASRWAGGGYEQYF.